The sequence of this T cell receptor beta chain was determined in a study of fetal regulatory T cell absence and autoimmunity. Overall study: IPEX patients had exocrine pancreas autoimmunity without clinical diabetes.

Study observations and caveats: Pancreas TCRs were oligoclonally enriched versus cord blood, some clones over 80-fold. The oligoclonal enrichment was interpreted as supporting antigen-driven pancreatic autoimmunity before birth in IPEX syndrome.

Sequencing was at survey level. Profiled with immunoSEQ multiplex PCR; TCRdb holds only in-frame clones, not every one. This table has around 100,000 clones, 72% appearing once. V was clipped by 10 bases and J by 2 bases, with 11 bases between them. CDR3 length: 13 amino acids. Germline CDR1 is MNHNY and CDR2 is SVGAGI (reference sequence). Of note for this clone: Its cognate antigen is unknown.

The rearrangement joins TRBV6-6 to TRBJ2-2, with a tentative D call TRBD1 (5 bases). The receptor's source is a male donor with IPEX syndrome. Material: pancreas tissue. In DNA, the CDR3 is TGTGCCATCCTCGGACAAAACACCGGGGAGCTGTTTTTT. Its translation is CAILGQNTGELFF.